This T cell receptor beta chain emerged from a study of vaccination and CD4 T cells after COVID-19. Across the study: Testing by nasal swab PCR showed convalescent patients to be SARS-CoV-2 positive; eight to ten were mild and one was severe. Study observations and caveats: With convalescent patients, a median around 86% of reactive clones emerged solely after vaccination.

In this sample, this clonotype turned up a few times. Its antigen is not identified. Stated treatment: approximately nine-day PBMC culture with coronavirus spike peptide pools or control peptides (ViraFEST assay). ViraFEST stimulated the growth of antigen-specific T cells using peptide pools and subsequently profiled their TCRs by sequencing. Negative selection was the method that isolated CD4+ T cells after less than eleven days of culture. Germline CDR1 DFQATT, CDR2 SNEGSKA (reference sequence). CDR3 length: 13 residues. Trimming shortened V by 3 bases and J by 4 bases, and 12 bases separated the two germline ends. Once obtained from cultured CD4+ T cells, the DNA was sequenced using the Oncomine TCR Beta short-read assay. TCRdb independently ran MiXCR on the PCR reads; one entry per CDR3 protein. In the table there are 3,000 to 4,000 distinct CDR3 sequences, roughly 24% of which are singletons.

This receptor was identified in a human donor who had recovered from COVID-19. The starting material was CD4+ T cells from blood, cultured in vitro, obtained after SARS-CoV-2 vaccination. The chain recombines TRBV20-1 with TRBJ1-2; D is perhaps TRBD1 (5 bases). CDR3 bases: TGCAGTGCTAGCCAGGGTGGGCGCTATGGCTACACCTTC. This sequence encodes CSASQGGRYGYTF.